The rows below give T cell receptor beta chains drawn from one sample of a study of blood T cell repertoires in COVID-19. Libraries were prepared by immunoSEQ multiplex PCR; TCRdb keeps only in-frame clonotypes and omits some of them. The table has about 61,000 clones, over 75% seen once; the top ten hold less than 25%. Source material: peripheral blood. Source of these receptors: a man older than 75 with active or convalescent COVID-19. The CDR3 runs from the conserved cysteine through the conserved F or W. The D gene is left open where the match is weak. Only some rows state a clone size, as once, few, many or a class for expanded clones.

V gene,clone size,J gene,D gene,CDR3 protein,CDR3 DNA
TRBV30,.,TRBJ2-7,.,CAWSGQGYEQYF,TGTGCCTGGAGTGGGCAGGGCTACGAGCAGTACTTC
TRBV19,once,TRBJ1-3,TRBD1,CASTPDRGRAGNTIYF,TGTGCCAGTACCCCGGACAGGGGAAGAGCTGGAAACACCATATATTTT
TRBV7-6,.,TRBJ2-1,TRBD1,CASSTKQGAISNEQFF,TGTGCCAGCAGCACAAAACAGGGGGCGATCAGCAATGAGCAGTTCTTC
TRBV11-2,.,TRBJ2-3,.,CASSFTGNLRDTQYF,TGTGCCAGCAGCTTTACGGGGAACCTCAGGGATACGCAGTATTTT
TRBV7-3,once,TRBJ2-1,TRBD1,CASSLTFQGELNEQFF,TGTGCCAGCAGCTTAACGTTCCAGGGGGAGTTGAATGAGCAGTTCTTC
TRBV7-3,once,TRBJ2-2,TRBD1,CASSLDTGVTGELFF,TGTGCCAGCAGCTTAGACACAGGGGTCACCGGGGAGCTGTTTTTT
TRBV19,once,TRBJ2-5,TRBD1,CASSPGQGASAETQYF,TGTGCCAGTAGTCCGGGACAGGGGGCGTCGGCGGAGACCCAGTACTTC
TRBV21-1,.,TRBJ2-1,.,CASSKARDRGSNEQFF,TGTGCCAGCAGCAAAGCCCGGGACAGGGGGTCCAATGAGCAGTTCTTC
TRBV18,.,TRBJ1-4,.,CASSPPGIADGLFF,TGTGCCAGCTCACCACCGGGTATCGCAGACGGGCTGTTTTTT
TRBV10-1,.,TRBJ2-7,.,CASRRDWAGEQYF,TGCGCCAGCAGGAGGGACTGGGCAGGCGAGCAGTACTTC
TRBV5-5,.,TRBJ2-7,.,CASSLYGGTAYEQYF,TGTGCCAGCAGCTTGTACGGCGGTACCGCCTACGAGCAGTACTTC
TRBV7-8,once,TRBJ2-7,.,CASSRGPPTNEQYF,TGTGCCAGCAGCCGGGGCCCCCCGACTAACGAGCAGTACTTC
TRBV2,.,TRBJ2-1,TRBD2,CATMTSGGANEQFF,TGTGCCACTATGACTAGCGGGGGGGCAAATGAGCAGTTCTTC
TRBV6-9,.,TRBJ2-7,.,CASLPAPGKEYEQYF,TGTGCCAGCCTTCCAGCCCCGGGGAAGGAATACGAGCAGTACTTC
TRBV7-5,few,TRBJ1-1,.,CVRSCRKGQGGTEAFF,TGTGTCAGAAGCTGCCGCAAGGGACAGGGGGGCACTGAAGCTTTCTTT
TRBV3-1/TRBV3-2,.,TRBJ2-1,.,CASSQDIVSVNEQFF,TGTGCCAGCAGCCAAGACATCGTTTCGGTCAATGAGCAGTTCTTC
TRBV11-2,.,TRBJ2-5,TRBD2,CASSWTGLAGQETQYF,TGTGCCAGCAGCTGGACGGGACTAGCGGGCCAAGAGACCCAGTACTTC
TRBV6-4,.,TRBJ2-1,TRBD2,CASSPGTSGSGEKQFF,TGTGCCAGCAGTCCAGGGACTAGCGGGAGTGGGGAGAAGCAGTTCTTC
TRBV18,.,TRBJ1-1,.,CASSQTRRMNTEAFF,TGTGCCAGCTCACAGACACGACGAATGAACACTGAAGCTTTCTTT
TRBV4-3,medium-sized,TRBJ2-7,.,CASSQETPGQPSEQYF,TGCGCCAGCAGCCAAGAGACCCCAGGACAGCCATCGGAGCAGTACTTC